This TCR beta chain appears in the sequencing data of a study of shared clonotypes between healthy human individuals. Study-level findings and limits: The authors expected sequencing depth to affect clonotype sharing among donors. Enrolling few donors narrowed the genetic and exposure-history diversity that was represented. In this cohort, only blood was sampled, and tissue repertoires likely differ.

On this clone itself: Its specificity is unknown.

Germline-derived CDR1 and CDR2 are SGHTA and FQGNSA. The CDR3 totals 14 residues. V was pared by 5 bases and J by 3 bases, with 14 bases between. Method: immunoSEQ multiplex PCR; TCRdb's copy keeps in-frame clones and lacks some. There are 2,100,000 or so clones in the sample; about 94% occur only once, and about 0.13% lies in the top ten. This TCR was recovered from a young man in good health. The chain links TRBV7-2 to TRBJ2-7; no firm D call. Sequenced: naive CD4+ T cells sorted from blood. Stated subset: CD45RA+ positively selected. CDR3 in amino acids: CASSLPEQIYEQYF. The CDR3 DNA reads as TGTGCCAGCAGCCTCCCCGAACAGATCTACGAGCAGTACTTC.